The T cell receptor beta chain described here comes from a study of cytomegalovirus exposure and HLA in healthy donors. In the study overall: The Caucasian-associated ancestry cluster contained 81% of the approximately 390 genotyped donors.

CDR1 MGHRA and CDR2 YSYEKL come from the germline V gene. The CDR3 spans 14 residues. V lost 0 bases and J 1 base, leaving 7 bases between the germline ends. PCR was performed using 60 Vbeta and 13 Jbeta primers. Sequencing was performed with immunoSEQ multiplex PCR; in TCRdb, only in-frame clones are kept and a portion is missing. The table includes some 110,000 clones, around 74% detected once. The clonotype comes from a woman aged 18-35 years in good health and CMV-seronegative. V is TRBV4-1 and J is TRBJ2-7; a weak D match, TRBD1 (5 bases). Sequenced: PBMCs. CDR3 coding DNA: TGCGCCAGCAGCCAAGATCAGGGTTCCTACGAGCAGTACTTC. It specifies CASSQDQGSYEQYF.